This TCR beta chain was sequenced in a study of T cell responses to AZD1222 COVID-19 vaccine. Findings and limits, study-wide: When two AZD1222 doses had been given, Spike-specific TCR breadth and depth rose. White British donors predominated, females outnumbered males, and clonal diversity was possibly underestimated.

The CDR3 loop spans 14 amino acids. V lost 7 bases, J lost 4 bases, and 13 bases lay in between. Germline CDR1 reads SNHLY; CDR2 reads FYNNEI. Notes on this clone: Its antigen remains unidentified.

Assay: immunoSEQ multiplex PCR; the TCRdb copy retains only in-frame clones and omits some. The sample lists 65,000 to 85,000 clones, roughly 80% occurring once. Second-dose recipients at about 4 or about 12 weeks were treated as one pooled group. The gene calls are TRBV2 and TRBJ1-4, with D hard to call. The source of this sequence is an adult who received the AZD1222 COVID-19 vaccine. The sample consisted of peripheral blood, taken 28 days after the second AZD1222 dose. The CDR3 nucleotides read TGTGCCAGCATCCGGACCGCCGATAATGAAAAACTGTTTTTT. Translated, it gives CASIRTADNEKLFF. Together with reference TRBV2 and TRBJ1-4, the CDR3 gives the full variable domain: EPEVTQTPSHQVTQMGQEVILRCVPISNHLYFYWYRQILGQKVEFLVSFYNNEISEKSEIFDDQFSVERPDGSNFTLKIRSTKLEDSAMYFCASIRTADNEKLFFGSGTQLSVL.